Each of the 10 T cell receptor beta chains below was sequenced from the same sample in a study of regulatory T cells in long-lasting Graves disease. Sample time point: newly diagnosed GD, antithyroid drugs for less than 3 months. Scientists built the TCR library using RNA that was extracted from PBMCs. For TCR beta, libraries came from iRepertoire HTBI primers and Arm-PCR of CDR3 regions. TCRdb processed the multiplex PCR reads anew with MiXCR; each CDR3 protein has one entry. This table holds 400,000 to 550,000 distinct CDR3 sequences, 15% found once. The same sample was also studied in work on T cells in Graves' hyperthyroidism and ophthalmopathy.

The material was peripheral blood mononuclear cells (PBMCs), obtained at new diagnosis, from a patient treated with antithyroid drugs. These TCRs come from a woman under 40 with Graves disease.

This clonotype was observed many times. V usage is TRBV12-3 or TRBV12-4 and J usage is TRBJ2-2; 7 bases agree with TRBD2. J gave up 4 bases and V 2 bases, and 4 bases lay outside the gene matches. This CDR3 comprises 15 residues. The CDR3 is CASSLSSGSTGELFF. CDR3 coding DNA: TGTGCCAGCAGTTTATCTAGCGGCTCCACCGGGGAGCTGTTTTTT.

This chain connects TRBV27 to TRBJ2-2; TRBD2 agrees at 9 bases. The germline CDR1 and CDR2 sequences are MNHEY and SMNVEV (reference sequence). Trimming took 6 bases from V and 5 from J; bases not matched to a gene: 7. The CDR3 consists of 15 residues. The CDR3 nucleotides are TGTGCCAGCAGGGGGTGGCTAGCGGGAACCGGGGAGCTGTTTTTT. This gives the protein CASRGWLAGTGELFF.

CDR3 bases: TGCGCCAGCAGCCAAGAGGTCCGAAGGAACGGAAACACCATATATTTT. Residues: CASSQEVRRNGNTIYF. The V gene is TRBV4-1, the J gene TRBJ1-3; D remains ambiguous. The CDR3 runs to 16 residues. Germline CDR1 is MGHRA and CDR2 is YSYEKL. V was clipped by 0 bases and J by 4 bases, with 13 bases between them.

This clonotype was seen a single time. The V call is TRBV12-3 or TRBV12-4, the J call TRBJ2-7; D is possibly TRBD2 (5 bases). This CDR3 has 15 amino acids. V shed 2 bases and J shed 0 bases, with 11 bases lying between them. The CDR3 DNA reads TGTGCCAGCAGTTTATTCCGGGGAAGCTCCTACGAGCAGTACTTC. Encoded protein: CASSLFRGSSYEQYF.

The V and J genes are TRBV7-2 and TRBJ2-7, with 14 positions matching TRBD2. Germline lookup yields CDR1 SGHTA and CDR2 FQGNSA. The CDR3 length is 18 residues. V was clipped by 4 bases and J by 4 bases; unmatched bases: 12. In nucleotides, the CDR3 is TGTGCCAGCAGCTCCCCGGGACTAGCGGGAGCCGCACCTTACGAGCAGTACTTC. Amino acids: CASSSPGLAGAAPYEQYF.

J is TRBJ2-3 and V is TRBV7-9; 9 nucleotides line up with TRBD1. Germline V gene sequence: CDR1 SEHNR, CDR2 FQNEAQ (reference sequence). Trimming removed 5 bases from V and 3 bases from J; junction bases left unmatched: 9. The CDR3 has 16 amino acids. CDR3 sequence (DNA): TGTGCCAGCAGCCGGGGACAGGGAGGAGGAACAGATACGCAGTATTTT. It is translated as CASSRGQGGGTDTQYF.

The table lists this clonotype with a few counts. The germline gene is not matched at one end of the junction; a read error may be the cause. This chain uses TRBV12-3 or TRBV12-4 with TRBJ2-1; the D gene could be TRBD1 or TRBD2 (6 bases each). The CDR3 runs 11 residues. The CDR3 DNA is TGTGCCAGCAGTCGAGGGAGTGGGGGGCTCTTC. It codes for CASSRGSGGLF.

This clonotype was counted at least ten times. V is TRBV20-1 and J is TRBJ1-1; 10 nucleotides align to TRBD1. The CDR3 spans 14 residues. V was pared by 4 bases and J by 4 bases, with 6 bases of the junction left unmatched. The germline V gene has CDR1 DFQATT and CDR2 SNEGSKA (reference sequence). The CDR3 is CSATRGQGVTEAFF. CDR3 DNA: TGCAGTGCTACCCGCGGACAGGGGGTCACTGAAGCTTTCTTT.

This clonotype was detected ten times or more. The V call is TRBV3-1, the J call TRBJ2-3, with TRBD2 identical over 7 bases. Germline assignment: CDR1 LGHDT and CDR2 YNNKEL (reference sequence). Losses at the gene ends were 2 bases for V and 4 bases for J; bases not matched to a gene: 6. This CDR3 comprises 15 residues. CDR3: CASSQQSGIPDTQYF. Here the CDR3 DNA reads TGTGCCAGCAGCCAACAGAGCGGGATCCCAGATACGCAGTATTTT.

This clonotype was seen more than once but under ten times. This chain joins TRBV20-1 and TRBJ1-1; no reliable D call. The germline V gene encodes CDR1 DFQATT and CDR2 SNEGSKA (reference sequence). CDR3 length equals 15 residues. The germline V and J ends were trimmed by 3 bases and 1 base, with 15 bases remaining between them. For the CDR3, the DNA is TGCAGTGCTAGCCGGCAGAAGGGTAAGAACACTGAAGCTTTCTTT. Its translation: CSASRQKGKNTEAFF.